Given below is one TCR beta chain in context. These data originate in a study of blood T cell repertoires in COVID-19. Looking at the study overall: T cells, B-cell-depleted T cells, or PBMCs provided the cDNA or gDNA that served as material.

Trimming shortened V by 4 bases and J by 8 bases, and 17 bases separated the two germline ends. CDR3 length equals 15 residues. Germline V gene sequence: CDR1 SNHLY, CDR2 FYNNEI. Per the authors' pipeline: Estimated nucleated cell counts came from reference gene primer amplification. Sequenced by immunoSEQ multiplex PCR; TCRdb stores in-frame clones only, minus some. Clone size and the V and J calls come from that table; the DNA yielded D and trimming. This sample has about 150,000 clones, with 80% to 90% found just once. Sample: peripheral blood. The chain joins TRBV2 to TRBJ1-4; D possibly corresponds to TRBD1 (6 bases). The clonotype was recovered from a woman aged 60 to 75 with active COVID-19. The CDR3 sequence: CASSALQGISEKLFF. CDR3 bases: TGTGCCAGCAGTGCATTACAGGGTATTTCGGAAAAACTGTTTTTT.